There are many counts of the clone carrying this T cell receptor (beta chain). Its antigen is currently unknown. This sample is drawn from a study of type 1 regulatory T cells. Overall study context: This in vitro CD4 product, T-allo10, is enriched for Tr1 cells and alloantigen-specific.

The V and J ends lost 5 bases and 7 bases respectively, with 14 bases between them. Germline assignment: CDR1 SEHNR and CDR2 FQNEAQ (reference sequence). This CDR3 comprises 13 residues. TCRdb used MiXCR to reprocess the reads, holding one entry per CDR3 protein. The profile covers just over 14,000 distinct CDR3 sequences, with roughly an eighth appearing a single time and 15% to 17% taken by the ten largest. The receptor was isolated from a human donor in good health. The rearrangement joins TRBV7-9 to TRBJ2-5, with no clear D. Material for sequencing was cultured T cells, either the whole culture or a sorted T cell fraction (not recorded which). The CDR3 sequence is CASSPQRVGTQYF. In DNA, the CDR3 is TGTGCCAGCAGCCCACAGCGTGTCGGGACCCAGTACTTC. The full variable domain, its missing parts supplied by reference TRBV7-9 and TRBJ2-5, is DTGVSQNPRHKITKRGQNVTFRCDPISEHNRLYWYRQTLGQGPEFLTYFQNEAQLEKSRLLSDRFSAERPKGSFSTLEIQRTEQGDSAMYLCASSPQRVGTQYFGPGTRLLVL.